This T cell receptor (beta chain) was retrieved from a study of T cells in Graves' hyperthyroidism and ophthalmopathy. Study results and caveats: Blood also showed most of the thyroid clonotypes that were expanded above 0.001.

Amplification of TCR beta CDR3 regions was performed using RNA transcripts as template. HTBI primers were the set used in a first-round RT-PCR of the TCR CDR3. Via MiXCR, TCRdb re-called the multiplex PCR reads, giving one row per CDR3 protein. The sample consists of roughly 750,000 distinct CDR3 sequences, roughly 15% of them appearing once. V shed 6 bases, J shed 1 base, and the junction held 3 bases outside the gene matches. CDR3 length: 15 residues. This clonotype occurred many times. As yet, its antigen is unknown. The clonotype originates from a young man with Graves' hyperthyroidism. The V gene is TRBV12-3 or TRBV12-4, the J gene TRBJ2-2, with 9 positions matching TRBD1. Sequenced sample: blood. The CDR3 DNA follows: TGTGCCAGCAGACCGGGACAGGGGAACACCGGGGAGCTGTTTTTT. Translation: CASRPGQGNTGELFF.